The 26 T cell receptor beta chains below were found in one sample sequenced in a study of OX40 agonist ivuxolimab in advanced cancers. Sequencing used immunoSEQ multiplex PCR; TCRdb keeps in-frame clones, though not all of them. Among 75,000 to 100,000 clones listed, around 90% were seen once. The material sequenced was CD4+ or CD8+ T cells sorted from blood, taken in a trial of the OX40 agonist ivuxolimab. Receptors were obtained from an adult with an advanced solid tumor such as melanoma, head and neck, liver or kidney cancer.

This clone was detected only once. The chain carries TRBV28 and TRBJ1-2, with 12 positions matching TRBD1. J lost 3 bases, V lost 4 bases, and 12 bases had no gene match. The CDR3 has 18 residues. The germline V gene has CDR1 MDHEN and CDR2 SYDVKM. CDR3 DNA sequence: TGTGCCAGCAGTTCCCCCGGGACAGGGGGCGCGGGGGACTATGGCTACACCTTC. Protein sequence: CASSSPGTGGAGDYGYTF.

This sequence joins TRBV18 and TRBJ1-2; TRBD1 might be the D (6 bases). This CDR3 is 14 amino acids long. V gave up 3 bases and J gave up 5 bases, with 13 bases separating them. The germline V gene encodes CDR1 KGHSH and CDR2 LQKENI. CDR3 in amino acids: CASSPEGRGYGYTF. CDR3 DNA sequence: TGTGCCAGCTCACCCGAGGGAAGGGGGTATGGCTACACCTTC.

The J gene is TRBJ1-2, the V gene TRBV7-3; maybe TRBD1 (5 bases). CDR3 length: 16 residues. Germline CDR1 reads SGHTA; CDR2 reads FQGTGA. The V end lost 5 bases, the J end lost 2 bases, and 18 bases lay between the germline ends. CDR3 DNA sequence: TGTGCCAGCAGCACCGGGGGGATCGATAGAAACTATGGCTACACCTTC. Amino acid sequence: CASSTGGIDRNYGYTF.

The chain combines TRBV5-1 with TRBJ2-3, with D perhaps TRBD1 or TRBD2 (5 bases each). V was trimmed by 4 bases and J by 0 bases, leaving 15 bases between them. Germline CDR1 is SGHRS and CDR2 is YFSETQ. This CDR3 region has 16 residues. CDR3: CASSPGQSSSTDTQYF. The CDR3 DNA sequence: TGCGCCAGCAGCCCGGGGCAGAGCTCTAGCACAGATACGCAGTATTTT.

The V and J genes are TRBV21-1 and TRBJ2-7; the DNA was not used to check the table's D call, TRBD2. TRBV21-1 counts as a pseudogene. CDR3 size: 12 residues. The CDR3 region has the DNA TGTGCCAGCAGCAAACCAGGACCCGACTCGGGATTC. Its protein product is CASSKPGPDSGF.

This clone was seen only once. CDR3 residues: CASSFAGIEANADEQYF. The CDR3 coding sequence is TGTGCCAGCAGCTTCGCAGGGATTGAGGCGAATGCGGACGAGCAGTACTTC. The rearrangement links TRBV7-9 to TRBJ2-5, with D possibly being TRBD1 (5 bases). The J call may be faulty, since TRBJ2-7 better matches the DNA end. CDR1 SEHNR and CDR2 FQNEAQ come from the germline V gene (reference sequence). There are 17 residues in the CDR3.

V gene TRBV18 combines with J gene TRBJ2-1, with no clear D. With 2 bases removed from V and 0 bases from J, the gap between germline ends came to 8 bases. There are 15 residues in the CDR3. Germline V gene sequence: CDR1 KGHSH, CDR2 LQKENI. The CDR3 sequence is CASSPEGDSYNEQFF. CDR3 sequence (DNA): TGTGCCAGCTCACCAGAAGGAGACTCCTACAATGAGCAGTTCTTC.

The V gene is TRBV9, the J gene TRBJ2-6; 7 nucleotides agree with TRBD1. CDR1 and CDR2 (germline): SGDLS, YYNGEE. The CDR3 consists of 18 residues. The V and J ends lost 6 bases and 0 bases, in that order; junction bases with no gene match: 12. The CDR3 nucleotides are TGTGCCAGCATGGTCCGGGGACAGTGGGCCTCTGGGGCCAACGTCCTGACTTTC. Translating it yields CASMVRGQWASGANVLTF.

This clone was found once. The rearrangement links TRBV11-2 to TRBJ2-7; TRBD1 agrees at 8 bases. Per germline, CDR1 SGHAT and CDR2 FQNNGV. The J segment lost 4 bases and the V segment lost 5 bases, leaving 7 bases of the junction unmatched. The CDR3 runs 14 residues. The CDR3 is CASSPRTGRYEQYF. The CDR3 nucleotides are TGTGCCAGCAGCCCCCGGACAGGGAGATACGAGCAGTACTTC.

The V call is TRBV5-1, the J call TRBJ1-1, with TRBD1 matching 7 bases. After removal of 0 bases from V and 0 bases from J, the junction contained 5 bases not matched to a gene. Germline V lookup: CDR1 SGHRS, CDR2 YFSETQ. The CDR3 runs 16 residues. In DNA, the CDR3 is TGCGCCAGCAGCTTGGCGACAGGGAACATGAACACTGAAGCTTTCTTT. It codes for CASSLATGNMNTEAFF. The whole variable domain, remainder taken from reference TRBV5-1 and TRBJ1-1, is KAGVTQTPRYLIKTRGQQVTLSCSPISGHRSVSWYQQTPGQGLQFLFEYFSETQRNKGNFPGRFSGRQFSNSRSEMNVSTLELGDSALYLCASSLATGNMNTEAFFGQGTRLTVV.

This chain connects TRBV5-1 to TRBJ2-7; 11 positions match TRBD1. CDR3 length: 16 amino acids. The J segment lost 5 bases and the V segment lost 1 base, leaving 8 bases of the junction unmatched. Per the germline V gene, CDR1 is SGHRS and CDR2 is YFSETQ. For the CDR3, the DNA is TGCGCCAGCAGCTTGACCGGACAGGGGGCAGTAGACGAGCAGTACTTC. This gives the protein CASSLTGQGAVDEQYF.

This chain joins TRBV5-6 and TRBJ2-1; 7 bases are a match to TRBD2. The CDR3 extends over 15 amino acids. Germline V gene lookup returns CDR1 SGHDT and CDR2 YYEEEE. V was pared by 2 bases and J by 6 bases, with 8 bases of the junction left unmatched. CDR3 sequence reads: CASSLVAGVGNEQFF. CDR3 in DNA: TGTGCCAGCAGCTTAGTTGCGGGAGTAGGCAATGAGCAGTTCTTC.

The rearrangement joins TRBV7-2 to TRBJ1-2, with 8 bases matching TRBD1. The germline V gene has CDR1 SGHTA and CDR2 FQGNSA. This CDR3 has 14 residues. J lost 5 bases, V lost 1 base, and 3 bases had no gene match. The CDR3 DNA reads as TGTGCCAGCAGCTTAGTCACAGGGGGATATGGCTACACCTTC. This gives the protein CASSLVTGGYGYTF.

Here the CDR3 DNA reads TGTGCCAGCAGCTTAGCTCTAGGCCCCTACGAGCAGTACTTC. Protein sequence: CASSLALGPYEQYF. This chain links TRBV7-2 with TRBJ2-7, with D unresolved. CDR3 size: 14 residues. Germline V lookup: CDR1 SGHTA, CDR2 FQGNSA. V lost 0 bases and J 2 bases, leaving 8 bases between the germline ends. Full variable domain (remainder filled in from reference TRBV7-2 and TRBJ2-7): GAGVSQSPSNKVTEKGKDVELRCDPISGHTALYWYRQSLGQGLEFLIYFQGNSAPDKSGLPSDRFSAERTGGSVSTLTIQRTQQEDSAVYLCASSLALGPYEQYFGPGTRLTVT.

The chain links TRBV10-3 to TRBJ2-3, with TRBD2 matching 8 bases. The CDR3 totals 16 residues. Germline CDR1 ENHRY, CDR2 SYGVKD. With 0 bases clipped from V and 2 bases from J, the junction kept 4 bases outside the gene matches. The CDR3 region is CAISESRGDFTDTQYF. CDR3 bases: TGTGCCATCAGTGAGTCGCGGGGGGATTTCACAGATACGCAGTATTTT.

DNA of the CDR3: TGTGCCAGCAGTTCGGGGGATCCCTACGAGCAGTACTTC. Translation gives CASSSGDPYEQYF. The chain employs TRBV28 and TRBJ2-7; weak D call: TRBD2 (6 bases). The CDR3 has 13 residues. Germline V gene lookup returns CDR1 MDHEN and CDR2 SYDVKM. Trimming stripped 4 bases from V and 2 bases from J, with 9 bases between.

The chain recombines TRBV9 with TRBJ2-1; D is ambiguous. V lost 4 bases and J lost 5, with 13 bases in between. In germline, CDR1 is SGDLS, CDR2 YYNGEE. CDR3 length: 14 residues. The CDR3 reads CASSLRFENNEQFF. CDR3 nucleotides: TGTGCCAGCAGCCTCCGATTCGAGAACAATGAGCAGTTCTTC.

The V and J genes are TRBV25-1 and TRBJ1-2; no reliable D call. Trimming took 8 bases from V and 8 from J, leaving 18 bases between them. CDR3 size: 13 residues. Germline V CDR1 and CDR2: MGHDK, SYGVNS. This CDR3 reads CASHPVGRGGYTF. The CDR3 DNA reads as TGTGCCAGCCACCCGGTTGGACGCGGGGGCTACACCTTC.

The V gene is TRBV19, the J gene TRBJ2-7; maybe TRBD2 (7 bases). V was clipped by 8 bases and J by 9 bases, with 20 bases between them. CDR1 and CDR2 from the germline V gene are LNHDA and SQIVND (reference sequence). The CDR3 is 13 residues long. The CDR3 nucleotides are TGTGCCAGTGGGAGGGGGGCCACAACCCCGCAGTACTTC. Translating it yields CASGRGATTPQYF.

V is TRBV27 and J is TRBJ2-5; 9 positions agree with TRBD1. Germline V CDR1 and CDR2: MNHEY, SMNVEV (reference sequence). With V trimmed by 5 bases and J by 1 base, 5 bases remained unmatched. The CDR3 covers 15 residues. The CDR3 bases are TGTGCCAGCAGTCCCTCGACAGGGGGCCAAGAGACCCAGTACTTC. It yields the protein CASSPSTGGQETQYF.

V usage is TRBV4-1 and J usage is TRBJ2-5; TRBD2 matches 9 bases. Germline-derived CDR1 and CDR2 are MGHRA and YSYEKL. The CDR3 length is 20 residues. V trimming: 0 bases; J trimming: 9 bases; junction bases outside the gene matches: 23. CDR3 loop: CASSQELYRLAAPGLASQYF. The CDR3 region has the DNA TGCGCCAGCAGCCAAGAATTATATAGACTAGCGGCCCCTGGGTTAGCGTCCCAGTACTTC.

This clone has just one count. This rearrangement joins TRBV30 to TRBJ2-3; 8 bases are a match to TRBD1. Looked up from germline, CDR1 is GTSNPN and CDR2 is SVGIG (reference sequence). The CDR3 has 14 amino acids. J lost 4 bases, V lost 6 bases, and 9 bases had no gene match. The CDR3 bases are TGTGCCTGCCCCAGGCAGGGGGCCCCAGATACGCAGTATTTT. Translating gives CACPRQGAPDTQYF.

On this clone itself: Because the CDR3's place on the DNA is in doubt, the DNA is left out and the CDR3 is given as listed by TCRdb. The chain has TRBV9 and TRBJ2-7; the table's D call TRBD2 went unverified against the DNA. Germline CDR1 is SGDLS and CDR2 is YYNGEE. The CDR3 region is 13 residues in length, termini included. The CDR3 protein is CASSVASGTIKYF.

The V call is TRBV21-1, the J call TRBJ2-5; the table calls TRBD2, which could not be checked here. TRBV21-1 is a pseudogene. The CDR3 loop spans 17 amino acids. CDR3 sequence: CASSKGLAGLWKETQYF. The CDR3 DNA follows: TGTGCCAGCAGCAAAGGACTAGCGGGACTCTGGAAAGAGACCCAGTACTTC.

The chain links TRBV28 to TRBJ2-3; 7 bases agree with TRBD1. V dropped 1 base and J dropped 0; count of bases not matched to a gene: 10. Germline values: CDR1 MDHEN, CDR2 SYDVKM. The CDR3 runs 18 residues. The CDR3 DNA reads TGTGCCAGCAGTTTATCCCTCACAGGGGATCCAAGCACAGATACGCAGTATTTT. This sequence encodes CASSLSLTGDPSTDTQYF. The full variable domain, its missing parts supplied by reference TRBV28 and TRBJ2-3, is DVKVTQSSRYLVKRTGEKVFLECVQDMDHENMFWYRQDPGLGLRLIYFSYDVKMKEKGDIPEGYSVSREKKERFSLILESASTNQTSMYLCASSLSLTGDPSTDTQYFGPGTRLTVL.

The chain links TRBV7-2 to TRBJ1-3; D is perhaps TRBD1 (5 bases). CDR3 length equals 17 residues. V lost 1 base to trimming and J lost 0 bases, with 13 bases between them. In germline, CDR1 is SGHTA, CDR2 FQGNSA. The chain's CDR3 is CASSLERIGASGNTIYF. The CDR3 DNA is TGTGCCAGCAGCTTAGAACGCATTGGGGCCTCTGGAAACACCATATATTTT.